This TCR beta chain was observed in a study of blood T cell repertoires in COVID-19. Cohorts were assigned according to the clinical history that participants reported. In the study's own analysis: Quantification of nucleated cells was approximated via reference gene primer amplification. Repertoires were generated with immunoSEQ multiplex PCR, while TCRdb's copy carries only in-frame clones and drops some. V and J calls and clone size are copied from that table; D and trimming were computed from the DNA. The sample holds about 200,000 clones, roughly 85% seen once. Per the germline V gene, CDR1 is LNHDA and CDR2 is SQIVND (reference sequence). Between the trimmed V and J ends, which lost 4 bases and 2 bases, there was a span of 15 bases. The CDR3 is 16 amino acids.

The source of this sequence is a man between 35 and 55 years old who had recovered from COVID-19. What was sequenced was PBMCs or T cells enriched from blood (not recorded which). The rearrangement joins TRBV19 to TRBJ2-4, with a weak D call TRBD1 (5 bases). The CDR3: CASSTIQVSSKNIQYF. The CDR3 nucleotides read TGTGCCAGTAGTACGATACAGGTCTCATCCAAAAACATTCAGTACTTC.